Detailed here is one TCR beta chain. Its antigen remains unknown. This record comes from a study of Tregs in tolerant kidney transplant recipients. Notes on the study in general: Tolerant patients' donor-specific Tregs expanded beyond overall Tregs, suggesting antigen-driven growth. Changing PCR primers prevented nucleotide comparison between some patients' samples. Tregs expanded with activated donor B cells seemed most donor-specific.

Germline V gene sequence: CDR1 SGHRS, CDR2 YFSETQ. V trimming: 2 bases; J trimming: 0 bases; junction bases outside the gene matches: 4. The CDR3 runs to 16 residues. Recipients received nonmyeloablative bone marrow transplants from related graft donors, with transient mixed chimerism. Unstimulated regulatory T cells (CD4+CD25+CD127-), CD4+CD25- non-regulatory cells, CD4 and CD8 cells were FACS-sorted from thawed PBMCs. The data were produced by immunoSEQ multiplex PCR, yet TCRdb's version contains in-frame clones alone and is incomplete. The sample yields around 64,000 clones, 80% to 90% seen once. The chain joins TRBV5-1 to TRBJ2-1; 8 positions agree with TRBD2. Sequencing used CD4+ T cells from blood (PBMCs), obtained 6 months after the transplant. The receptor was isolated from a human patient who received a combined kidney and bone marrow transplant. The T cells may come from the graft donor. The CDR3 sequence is CASSFFGTSSYNEQFF. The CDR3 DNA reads TGCGCCAGCAGCTTTTTTGGGACTAGCTCCTACAATGAGCAGTTCTTC.